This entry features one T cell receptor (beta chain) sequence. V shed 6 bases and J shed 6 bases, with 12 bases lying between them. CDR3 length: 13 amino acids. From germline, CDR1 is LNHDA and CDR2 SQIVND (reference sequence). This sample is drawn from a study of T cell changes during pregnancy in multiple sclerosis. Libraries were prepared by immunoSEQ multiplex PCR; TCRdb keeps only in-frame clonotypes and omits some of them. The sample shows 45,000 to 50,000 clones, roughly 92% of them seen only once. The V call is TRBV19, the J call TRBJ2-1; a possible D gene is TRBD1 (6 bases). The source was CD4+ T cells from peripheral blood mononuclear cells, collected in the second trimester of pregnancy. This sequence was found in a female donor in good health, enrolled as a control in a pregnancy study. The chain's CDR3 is CASRGASFNEQFF. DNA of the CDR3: TGTGCCAGTAGGGGGGCTAGCTTCAATGAGCAGTTCTTC.